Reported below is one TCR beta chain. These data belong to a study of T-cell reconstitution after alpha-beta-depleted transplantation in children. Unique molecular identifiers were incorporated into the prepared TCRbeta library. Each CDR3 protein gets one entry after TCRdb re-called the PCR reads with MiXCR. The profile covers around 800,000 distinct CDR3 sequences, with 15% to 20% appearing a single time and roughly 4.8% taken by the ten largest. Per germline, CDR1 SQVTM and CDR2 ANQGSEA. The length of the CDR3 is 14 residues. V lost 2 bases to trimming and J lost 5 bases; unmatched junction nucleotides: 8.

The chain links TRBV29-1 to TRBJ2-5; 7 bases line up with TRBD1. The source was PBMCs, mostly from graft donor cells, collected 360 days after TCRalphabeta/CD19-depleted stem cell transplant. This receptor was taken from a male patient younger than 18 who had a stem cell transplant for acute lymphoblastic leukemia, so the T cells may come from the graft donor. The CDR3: CSVEKTIRGETQYF. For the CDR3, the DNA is TGCAGCGTTGAAAAAACGATCAGGGGGGAGACCCAGTACTTC.